This T cell receptor (beta chain) was sequenced in a study of identifying expanded T cells in peripheral blood. General observations from the study: Technical replicates showed around 1.2 changed clones; around two weeks 15 to 20; four weeks 19.

The CDR3 is 12 amino acids. Per germline, CDR1 LGHNA and CDR2 YSLEER. Trimming cost V 1 base and J 0 bases, with 0 bases left between them. Collection occurred without any documented infections or immune events in donors. This clone was seen a single time. The antigen remains unidentified. Other DNA sequences in the same sample also yield this CDR3. The method was immunoSEQ multiplex PCR; TCRdb's version includes in-frame clones alone and lacks a portion of them. The sample carries 70,000 to 100,000 clones, around 90% recorded once. The chain combines TRBV4-3 with TRBJ1-2; D gene unclear. This sequence was found in a person aged 18 to 75 in good health. The sample consisted of blood. Here the CDR3 DNA reads TGCGCCAGCAGCCAAGCTAACTATGGCTACACCTTC. It encodes CASSQANYGYTF.